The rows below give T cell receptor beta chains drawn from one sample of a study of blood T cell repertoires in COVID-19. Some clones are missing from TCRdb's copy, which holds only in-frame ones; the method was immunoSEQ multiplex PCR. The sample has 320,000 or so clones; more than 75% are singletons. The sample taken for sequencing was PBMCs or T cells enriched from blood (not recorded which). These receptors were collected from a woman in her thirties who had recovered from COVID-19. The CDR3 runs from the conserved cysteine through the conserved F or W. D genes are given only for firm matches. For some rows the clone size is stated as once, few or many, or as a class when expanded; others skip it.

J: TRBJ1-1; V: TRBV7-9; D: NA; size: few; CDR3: CASSPTTGNTEAFF; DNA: TGTGCCAGCAGCCCCACCACAGGGAACACTGAAGCTTTCTTT
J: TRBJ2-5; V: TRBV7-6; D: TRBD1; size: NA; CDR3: CASSLQGARQETQYF; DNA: TGTGCCAGCAGCTTACAGGGGGCTAGACAAGAGACCCAGTACTTC
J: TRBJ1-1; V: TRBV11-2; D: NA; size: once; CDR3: CASSLERAFF; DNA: TGTGCCAGCAGCTTAGAGCGAGCTTTCTTT
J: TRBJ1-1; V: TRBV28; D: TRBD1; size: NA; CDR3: CASSLTGALTEAFF; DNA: TGTGCCAGCAGTCTAACAGGGGCGCTAACTGAAGCTTTCTTT
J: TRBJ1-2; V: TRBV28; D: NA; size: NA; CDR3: CASSLSYGYTF; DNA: TGTGCCAGCAGTTTGAGCTATGGCTACACCTTC
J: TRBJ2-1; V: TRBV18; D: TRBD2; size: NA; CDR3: CASSPPQRGGRVGIHEQFF; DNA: TGTGCCAGCTCACCACCTCAACGGGGGGGCCGAGTTGGGATCCATGAGCAGTTCTTC
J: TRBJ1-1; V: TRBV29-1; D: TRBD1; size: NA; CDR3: CSVQGGMNTEAFF; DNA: TGCAGCGTACAGGGGGGGATGAACACTGAAGCTTTCTTT
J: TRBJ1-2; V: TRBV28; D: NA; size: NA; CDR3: CASSARTETYGYTF; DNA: TGTGCCAGCAGTGCCAGGACAGAAACCTATGGCTACACCTTC
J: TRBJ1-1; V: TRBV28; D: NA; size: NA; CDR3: CASSLNRATNTEAFF; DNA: TGTGCCAGCAGTTTAAACAGAGCCACCAACACTGAAGCTTTCTTT
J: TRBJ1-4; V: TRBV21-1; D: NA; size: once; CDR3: CASSKEICGQQNEKLFF; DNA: TGTGCCAGCAGCAAAGAGATTTGCGGACAGCAAAATGAAAAACTGTTTTTT
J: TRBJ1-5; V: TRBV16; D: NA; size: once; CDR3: CASSQSRGGLSNQPQHF; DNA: TGTGCCAGCAGCCAATCGAGGGGGGGGCTGAGCAATCAGCCCCAGCATTTT
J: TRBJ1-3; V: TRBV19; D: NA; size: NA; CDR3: CASSMGAGVDTIYF; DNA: TGTGCCAGTAGTATGGGAGCAGGGGTGGACACCATATATTTT
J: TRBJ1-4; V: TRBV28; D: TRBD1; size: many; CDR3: CATRLGQNEKLFF; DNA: TGTGCCACGAGACTGGGACAGAATGAAAAACTGTTTTTT
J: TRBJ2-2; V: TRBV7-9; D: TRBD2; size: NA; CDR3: CASRTSGTGELFF; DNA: TGTGCCAGCCGGACTAGCGGTACCGGGGAGCTGTTTTTT
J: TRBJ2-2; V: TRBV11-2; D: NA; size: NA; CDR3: CASSQRLSSNTGELFF; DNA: TGTGCCAGCAGCCAGCGGTTGTCATCGAACACCGGGGAGCTGTTTTTT